This entry lists 21 T cell receptor beta chains sequenced from one sample in a study of cytomegalovirus exposure and HLA in healthy donors listed by TCRdb under 2017. The method behind the library was the immunoSEQ multiplex PCR assay. For the multiplex PCR, a mixture combining 60 forward primers for TCR Vbeta segments and 13 reverse primers for TCR Jbeta segments was used. TCRdb holds this immuneACCESS table with in-frame rearrangements only. Some clones are missing; in checked studies, unresolved V genes explain under half, and the rest has no known cause. For this sample the table gives around 130,000 clones, of which 70% to 80% were detected only once. Roughly 3.1% of the sample is held by the ten biggest clonotypes. The sample taken for sequencing was PBMCs. The receptors originated from a man aged 25 to 45 in good health and CMV-seronegative.

V is TRBV7-2 and J is TRBJ2-5, with 13 bases that match TRBD2. J was trimmed by 0 bases and V by 3 bases; bases with no gene match: 10. This CDR3 has 19 amino acids. Per the germline V gene, CDR1 is SGHTA and CDR2 is FQGNSA. The CDR3 loop is CASSLKGLAGALYQETQYF. CDR3 coding DNA: TGTGCCAGCAGCTTGAAAGGACTAGCGGGAGCCCTGTACCAAGAGACCCAGTACTTC. The variable domain in full, with the rest retrieved from reference TRBV7-2 and TRBJ2-5, is GAGVSQSPSNKVTEKGKDVELRCDPISGHTALYWYRQSLGQGLEFLIYFQGNSAPDKSGLPSDRFSAERTGGSVSTLTIQRTQQEDSAVYLCASSLKGLAGALYQETQYFGPGTRLLVL.

V usage is TRBV4-3 and J usage is TRBJ2-6; 8 positions agree with TRBD2. This CDR3 is 17 amino acids long. V was pared by 0 bases and J by 0 bases, with 1 base of the junction left unmatched. Germline V gene sequence: CDR1 LGHNA, CDR2 YSLEER. The CDR3 bases are TGCGCCAGCAGCCAAGAAGCGGGGGTCTCTGGGGCCAACGTCCTGACTTTC. It yields the protein CASSQEAGVSGANVLTF.

This chain uses TRBV10-3 with TRBJ2-7, with D perhaps matching TRBD1 (5 bases). The CDR3 contains 11 residues. Trimming took 10 bases from V and 3 from J, leaving 10 bases between them. In germline, CDR1 is ENHRY, CDR2 SYGVKD. The CDR3 DNA follows: TGTGCCACCAAACAGGACTACGAGCAGTACTTC. As protein: CATKQDYEQYF.

The rearrangement links TRBV7-9 to TRBJ2-5; TRBD1 aligns across 7 bases. This CDR3 is 14 amino acids long. With 5 bases clipped from V and 5 bases from J, the junction kept 8 bases outside the gene matches. Germline-derived CDR1 and CDR2 are SEHNR and FQNEAQ (reference sequence). CDR3 in amino acids: CASSPTGIGETQYF. The CDR3 DNA sequence: TGTGCCAGCAGCCCGACAGGGATTGGCGAGACCCAGTACTTC.

The V gene is TRBV5-1, the J gene TRBJ2-7, with D possibly matching TRBD2 (5 bases). Trimming stripped 4 bases from V and 2 bases from J, with 13 bases between. The CDR3 contains 14 residues. Germline CDR1 SGHRS, CDR2 YFSETQ. The CDR3: CASSPQDGTYEQYF. The CDR3 nucleotides read TGCGCCAGCAGCCCGCAGGACGGGACCTACGAGCAGTACTTC. The full variable domain, completed using reference TRBV5-1 and TRBJ2-7, is KAGVTQTPRYLIKTRGQQVTLSCSPISGHRSVSWYQQTPGQGLQFLFEYFSETQRNKGNFPGRFSGRQFSNSRSEMNVSTLELGDSALYLCASSPQDGTYEQYFGPGTRLTVT.

This chain links TRBV11-2 with TRBJ2-3; 8 nucleotides align to TRBD2. This CDR3 region has 15 residues. V was clipped by 4 bases and J by 3 bases; unmatched bases: 6. Germline lookup yields CDR1 SGHAT and CDR2 FQNNGV. This CDR3 reads CASSSTAGGTDTQYF. CDR3 nucleotides: TGTGCCAGCAGCTCCACCGCGGGGGGTACAGATACGCAGTATTTT.

Only one count was recorded for this clone. The chain has TRBV5-1 and TRBJ2-7, with 8 bases fitting TRBD1. The V and J ends lost 4 bases and 6 bases, in that order; junction bases with no gene match: 9. CDR1 SGHRS and CDR2 YFSETQ come from the germline V gene. The CDR3 has 14 residues. The CDR3 coding sequence is TGCGCCAGCAGCGGTGGACAGGGTTTGTCCGAGCAGTACTTC. This translates into CASSGGQGLSEQYF.

The CDR3: CAISMLREKKETQYF. The CDR3 region has the DNA TGTGCCATCAGTATGCTCCGGGAGAAGAAGGAGACCCAGTACTTC. This chain uses TRBV10-3 with TRBJ2-5, with D perhaps TRBD2 (6 bases). Trimming removed 5 bases at V and 5 bases at J, with 18 bases between. CDR1 and CDR2 from the germline V gene are ENHRY and SYGVKD. The CDR3 is 15 residues long.

The chain is built from TRBV27 and TRBJ2-1; 7 bases agree with TRBD1. From germline, CDR1 is MNHEY and CDR2 SMNVEV (reference sequence). The V segment lost 5 bases and the J segment 10 bases; nucleotides outside the gene matches: 5. CDR3 length: 12 residues. The CDR3 protein is CASSDRVGEQFF. The CDR3 DNA follows: TGTGCCAGCAGTGACAGGGTTGGAGAGCAGTTCTTC.

The chain joins TRBV7-8 to TRBJ1-1; the D gene is possibly TRBD1 (5 bases). V was cut by 1 base and J by 10 bases, with 13 bases left in between. CDR1 SGHVS and CDR2 FQNEAQ come from the germline V gene. This CDR3 is 13 amino acids long. CDR3 nucleotide sequence: TGTGCCAGCAGCTTAGGGACATCGATAGGAGCTTTCTTT. It is translated as CASSLGTSIGAFF.

This chain uses TRBV6-6 with TRBJ1-2, with TRBD1 as a possible D gene (5 bases). Trimming took off 6 bases at V and 5 bases at J, with 13 bases between the two ends. This CDR3 has 13 amino acids. Germline-derived CDR1 and CDR2 are MNHNY and SVGAGI (reference sequence). CDR3 DNA: TGTGCCAGCAGCGGACAAGCTCAGTATGGCTACACCTTC. It translates to CASSGQAQYGYTF.

V usage is TRBV19 and J usage is TRBJ1-5; TRBD1 matches at 9 bases. Germline V gene lookup returns CDR1 LNHDA and CDR2 SQIVND (reference sequence). The CDR3 is made up of 12 amino acids. The ends lost 11 bases at V and 6 bases at J; junction bases unmatched: 5. DNA of the CDR3: TGTGCCGATACAGGGGGCTTTCAGCCCCAGCATTTT. It translates to CADTGGFQPQHF. The full variable domain, rest sourced from reference TRBV19 and TRBJ1-5, is DGGITQSPKYLFRKEGQNVTLSCEQNLNHDAMYWYRQDPGQGLRLIYYSQIVNDFQKGDIAEGYSVSREKKESFPLTVTSAQKNPTAFYLCADTGGFQPQHFGDGTRLSIL.

The V gene is TRBV7-9, the J gene TRBJ2-7; tentative D call: TRBD2 (6 bases). CDR1 and CDR2 (germline): SEHNR, FQNEAQ (reference sequence). There are 15 residues in the CDR3. Trimming cost V 4 bases and J 2 bases, with 15 bases left between them. CDR3 sequence: CASSSRPEGTYEQYF. Written as DNA, the CDR3 is TGTGCCAGCAGCTCCCGCCCGGAGGGTACCTACGAGCAGTACTTC.

This chain links TRBV27 with TRBJ2-3, with 7 bases matching TRBD2. Germline CDR1 MNHEY, CDR2 SMNVEV (reference sequence). The V gene end was trimmed by 8 bases and the J gene end by 2 bases; junction bases not matched to a gene: 10. This CDR3 contains 15 residues. CDR3 region: CASASRSGDTDTQYF. DNA for the CDR3: TGTGCCAGCGCATCTCGGAGCGGGGACACAGATACGCAGTATTTT.

This clone was found a few times. The V and J genes are TRBV7-2 and TRBJ2-5; the match to TRBD2 covers 8 bases. The V gene's germline CDR1 is SGHTA and CDR2 FQGNSA. With V trimmed by 5 bases and J by 5 bases, 13 bases remained unmatched. The CDR3 contains 16 residues. CDR3 coding DNA: TGTGCCAGCAGCGCGAATAGCGGGAACGGGTGGGAGACCCAGTACTTC. Amino acids: CASSANSGNGWETQYF.

This chain links TRBV7-9 with TRBJ1-1, with unresolved D. V was clipped by 6 bases and J by 2 bases, with 7 bases between them. In germline, CDR1 is SEHNR, CDR2 FQNEAQ (reference sequence). The CDR3 is 12 amino acids. The DNA of the CDR3 is TGTGCCAGCAGTGGCCCAAACACTGAAGCTTTCTTT. As protein: CASSGPNTEAFF.

The chain has TRBV5-1 and TRBJ2-1, with D possibly TRBD1 on 6 matching bases. CDR3 length: 14 residues. Per the germline V gene, CDR1 is SGHRS and CDR2 is YFSETQ. V dropped 0 bases and J dropped 5 bases, with 9 bases sitting between them. The CDR3 DNA follows: TGCGCCAGCAGCTTGGGAGGACAGAACAATGAGCAGTTCTTC. This encodes CASSLGGQNNEQFF.

Turning to this clone: This specimen includes other DNA sequences encoding the same CDR3. The chain links TRBV7-9 to TRBJ1-4; TRBD1 agrees at 7 bases. The germline V gene has CDR1 SEHNR and CDR2 FQNEAQ (reference sequence). The CDR3 has 14 amino acids. V shed 5 bases and J 3 bases; nucleotides not matched to a gene: 3. CDR3 nucleotides: TGTGCCAGCAGCCTACAGGGGTCTAATGAAAAACTGTTTTTT. Translating it yields CASSLQGSNEKLFF.

The chain employs TRBV7-2 and TRBJ2-5; TRBD1 is a possible D gene (6 bases). Trimming pared 2 bases from V and 4 bases from J, leaving 11 bases between. CDR3 length: 14 residues. Germline assignment: CDR1 SGHTA and CDR2 FQGNSA. Here the CDR3 reads CASSLRRGAETQYF. In DNA, the CDR3 is TGTGCCAGCAGCTTACGCAGGGGAGCAGAGACCCAGTACTTC.

J is TRBJ2-7 and V is TRBV6-5, with 7 nucleotides matching TRBD1. The CDR3 sequence is 14 residues long. The V gene's germline CDR1 is MNHEY and CDR2 SVGAGI. V lost 6 bases, J lost 3 bases, and 8 bases stayed unmatched. The CDR3 loop is CASSQTTGFYEQYF. CDR3 coding DNA: TGTGCCAGCAGCCAAACGACAGGGTTCTACGAGCAGTACTTC.

V and J are TRBV19 and TRBJ1-1, with TRBD1 identical over 7 bases. Germline lookup yields CDR1 LNHDA and CDR2 SQIVND (reference sequence). The length of the CDR3 is 15 residues. V lost 5 bases and J lost 0; bases outside the gene matches: 6. CDR3 protein: CASSLFRGMNTEAFF. CDR3 coding DNA: TGTGCCAGTAGTCTTTTCAGGGGGATGAACACTGAAGCTTTCTTT.